Following are 25 T cell receptor beta chains from one sample sequenced in a study of blood T cell repertoires in COVID-19. Sequencing used immunoSEQ multiplex PCR; TCRdb keeps in-frame clones, though not all of them. Altogether approximately 270,000 clones are present, 70% to 90% being singletons, with the ten largest covering 9.5% to 12%. The sample taken for sequencing was peripheral blood. The source is a woman in her 70s with acute or convalescent COVID-19.

The chain recombines TRBV2 with TRBJ2-7, with TRBD2 as a possible D gene (6 bases). CDR1 is SNHLY and CDR2 is FYNNEI in the germline V gene. Trimming stripped 10 bases from V and 5 bases from J, with 15 bases between. This CDR3 contains 12 residues. DNA of the CDR3: TGTGCCACCCGAAGGGAGGCCCACGAGCAGTACTTC. This sequence encodes CATRREAHEQYF. The full variable domain, completed using reference TRBV2 and TRBJ2-7, is EPEVTQTPSHQVTQMGQEVILRCVPISNHLYFYWYRQILGQKVEFLVSFYNNEISEKSEIFDDQFSVERPDGSNFTLKIRSTKLEDSAMYFCATRREAHEQYFGPGTRLTVT.

The chain employs TRBV5-5 and TRBJ1-2; 8 bases line up with TRBD1. V shed 3 bases, J shed 7 bases, and the junction held 8 bases outside the gene matches. This CDR3 region has 14 residues. From germline, CDR1 is SGHKS and CDR2 YYEKEE (reference sequence). The CDR3, as DNA: TGTGCCAGCAGCTACGTCACAGGGGGTTCTGGCTACACCTTC. It yields the protein CASSYVTGGSGYTF.

In its sample, this clone was seen a few times. The chain recombines TRBV18 with TRBJ1-1; D ambiguous. The V and J ends lost 5 bases and 4 bases respectively, with 5 bases between them. The CDR3 is made up of 11 amino acids. The germline V gene encodes CDR1 KGHSH and CDR2 LQKENI. CDR3 bases: TGTGCCAGCTCAGGGCGCACTGAAGCTTTCTTT. Protein product: CASSGRTEAFF. Looking up the rest from reference TRBV18 and TRBJ1-1 gives the full variable domain: NAGVMQNPRHLVRRRGQEARLRCSPMKGHSHVYWYRQLPEEGLKFMVYLQKENIIDESGMPKERFSAEFPKEGPSILRIQQVVRGDSAAYFCASSGRTEAFFGQGTRLTVV.

The chain joins TRBV3-1 (or the pseudogene TRBV3-2) to TRBJ2-4; D gene ambiguous. The CDR3 has 14 residues. From germline, CDR1 is LGHDT and CDR2 YNNKEL (reference sequence). Trimming shortened V by 1 base and J by 7 bases, and 11 bases separated the two germline ends. The CDR3 protein is CASSQGAFGNIQYF. CDR3 nucleotides: TGTGCCAGCAGCCAAGGGGCCTTCGGTAACATTCAGTACTTC.

This chain connects TRBV2 to TRBJ2-7, with 9 bases matching TRBD1. V shed 5 bases and J 5 bases; nucleotides not matched to a gene: 7. Per germline, CDR1 SNHLY and CDR2 FYNNEI. The length of the CDR3 is 14 residues. The chain's CDR3 is CASSYRDRDHEQYF. The CDR3 DNA sequence: TGTGCCAGCAGTTACCGGGACAGGGACCACGAGCAGTACTTC.

Only a few counts were recorded for this clone. This rearrangement joins TRBV4-1 to TRBJ1-3; 9 bases align to TRBD1. In germline, CDR1 is MGHRA, CDR2 YSYEKL. V was pared by 4 bases and J by 3 bases, with 10 bases of the junction left unmatched. The CDR3 spans 17 residues. This chain's CDR3 is CASSRGTMDRGGNTIYF. In DNA, the CDR3 is TGCGCCAGCAGCCGGGGGACAATGGACAGGGGTGGAAACACCATATATTTT.

Turning to this clone: This specimen includes other DNA sequences encoding the same CDR3. CDR3 residues: CASSRTGSSYNEQFF. CDR3 in DNA: TGTGCCAGCAGTCGGACAGGGAGCTCCTACAATGAGCAGTTCTTC. The chain is built from TRBV6-5 and TRBJ2-1; 8 nucleotides align to TRBD1. Germline CDR1 reads MNHEY; CDR2 reads SVGAGI. CDR3 size: 15 residues. The trim removed 5 bases at V and 0 bases at J, leaving 3 bases unmatched.

The rearrangement links TRBV24-1 to TRBJ2-1, with 11 bases fitting TRBD2. CDR1 is KGHDR, CDR2 SFDVKD, per germline. J was trimmed by 0 bases and V by 4 bases; bases with no gene match: 4. The length of the CDR3 is 17 residues. The CDR3 loop is CATSEPTSGSSYNEQFF. CDR3 bases: TGTGCCACCAGTGAGCCAACTAGCGGGAGCTCCTACAATGAGCAGTTCTTC.

The chain has TRBV15 and TRBJ1-1; D unresolved. There are 14 residues in the CDR3. Germline V gene data show CDR1 as LNHNV and CDR2 as YYDKDF (reference sequence). V shed 1 base and J shed 5 bases, with 11 bases lying between them. The CDR3 loop is CATSRANAGTEAFF. The DNA of the CDR3 is TGTGCCACCAGCAGAGCTAACGCGGGAACTGAAGCTTTCTTT.

This chain uses TRBV11-2 with TRBJ1-1; 7 nucleotides line up with TRBD1. From germline, CDR1 is SGHAT and CDR2 FQNNGV. This CDR3 spans 13 amino acids. V lost 3 bases to trimming and J lost 3 bases; unmatched junction nucleotides: 1. CDR3 coding DNA: TGTGCCAGCAGCTTCACAGGGGACACTGAAGCTTTCTTT. Amino acid sequence: CASSFTGDTEAFF.

This chain links TRBV30 with TRBJ1-1, with 9 bases fitting TRBD1. There are 13 residues in the CDR3. Germline values: CDR1 GTSNPN, CDR2 SVGIG (reference sequence). Trimming removed 1 base from V and 10 bases from J; junction bases left unmatched: 7. DNA of the CDR3: TGTGCCTGGAGTGCGGACAGGGGTAAAGGAGCTTTCTTT. This codes for CAWSADRGKGAFF. The whole variable domain, filled in from reference TRBV30 and TRBJ1-1, reads SQTIHQWPATLVQPVGSPLSLECTVEGTSNPNLYWYRQAAGRGLQLLFYSVGIGQISSEVPQNLSASRPQDRQFILSSKKLLLSDSGFYLCAWSADRGKGAFFGQGTRLTVV.

This clone occurred a few times. The chain has TRBV5-1 and TRBJ2-2; D perhaps matches TRBD1 (6 bases). The CDR3 contains 16 residues. V shed 3 bases and J shed 4 bases, with 16 bases lying between them. The germline V gene encodes CDR1 SGHRS and CDR2 YFSETQ. The CDR3, as DNA: TGCGCCAGCAGCTCGAACATTGGACAGCTCACCGGGGAGCTGTTTTTT. Translating gives CASSSNIGQLTGELFF.

This clone was observed a few times. CDR3: CASSETGSKNTEAFF. CDR3 bases: TGCGCCAGCAGTGAGACAGGAAGTAAGAACACTGAAGCTTTCTTT. V and J are TRBV10-2 and TRBJ1-1, with D possibly TRBD1 on 5 matching bases. The germline gives CDR1 WSHSY, CDR2 SAAADI. This CDR3 has 15 amino acids. V was clipped by 2 bases and J by 1 base, with 11 bases between them.

The gene calls are TRBV6-1 and TRBJ2-1; 10 nucleotides align to TRBD2. CDR3 length: 16 amino acids. With 4 bases clipped from V and 1 base from J, the junction kept 4 bases outside the gene matches. Per germline, CDR1 MNHNS and CDR2 SASEGT. The CDR3 here is CASSGGTSESYNEQFF. CDR3 coding DNA: TGTGCCAGCAGTGGGGGGACTAGCGAGTCCTACAATGAGCAGTTCTTC.

V is TRBV9 and J is TRBJ2-2, with 7 bases fitting TRBD1. CDR3 length equals 14 residues. The germline CDR1 and CDR2 sequences are SGDLS and YYNGEE. V shed 3 bases and J 5 bases; nucleotides not matched to a gene: 4. Here the CDR3 reads CASSAQQGTGELFF. In DNA form, the CDR3 reads TGTGCCAGCAGCGCCCAACAGGGGACCGGGGAGCTGTTTTTT.

The count of this clone is one. The CDR3 is CASSIDRTGGIHETQYF. The CDR3 coding sequence is TGTGCCAGTAGTATCGACCGGACAGGGGGCATCCACGAGACCCAGTACTTC. The V gene is TRBV19, the J gene TRBJ2-5, with 11 bases aligning to TRBD1. This CDR3 is 17 amino acids long. V shed 3 bases and J 5 bases; nucleotides not matched to a gene: 11. CDR1 and CDR2 from the germline V gene are LNHDA and SQIVND (reference sequence).

The chain has TRBV19 and TRBJ2-3; a possible D gene is TRBD2 (5 bases). The CDR3 has 17 residues. Germline CDR1 reads LNHDA; CDR2 reads SQIVND (reference sequence). The V end was cut by 1 base, the J end by 5 bases, with 19 bases between. The CDR3: CASSIGGSVVARDTQYF. The CDR3 region has the DNA TGTGCCAGTAGTATAGGAGGGTCCGTGGTAGCGAGAGATACGCAGTATTTT.

The J gene is TRBJ2-3, the V gene TRBV7-6; perhaps TRBD1 as D (5 bases). In germline, CDR1 is SGHVS, CDR2 FNYEAQ. Deletions cut 5 bases from V and 3 bases from J, with 15 bases between. The CDR3 is 15 residues long. CDR3 protein: CASSPYVTGTDTQYF. The CDR3, as DNA: TGTGCCAGCAGCCCGTATGTTACAGGTACAGATACGCAGTATTTT.

This chain joins TRBV3-1 (or the pseudogene TRBV3-2) and TRBJ2-2; 7 bases match TRBD1. V was pared by 5 bases and J by 6 bases, with 9 bases of the junction left unmatched. Germline V lookup: CDR1 LGHDT, CDR2 YNNKEL (reference sequence). The CDR3 length is 15 residues. The CDR3 protein is CASSRSGGNPGELFF. The CDR3 DNA is TGTGCCAGCAGCAGATCAGGGGGAAATCCCGGGGAGCTGTTTTTT.

This rearrangement joins TRBV5-1 to TRBJ1-1; maybe TRBD1 (6 bases). Germline CDR1 is SGHRS and CDR2 is YFSETQ. The CDR3 has 16 amino acids. The V and J ends lost 3 bases and 6 bases respectively, with 21 bases between them. DNA for the CDR3: TGCGCCAGCAGCTCAATACCAGGGGCCTTCGGGTCTGAAGCTTTCTTT. This codes for CASSSIPGAFGSEAFF.

The gene calls are TRBV21-1 and TRBJ2-2; the table names TRBD2, a call not compared with the DNA. TRBV21-1 is given as a pseudogene. CDR3 length: 12 residues. Here the CDR3 reads CASTVPTGELFF. In nucleotides, the CDR3 is TGTGCCAGCACCGTCCCCACCGGGGAGCTGTTTTTT.

The J gene is TRBJ2-3, the V gene TRBV2; 8 nucleotides line up with TRBD1. V was clipped by 6 bases and J by 11 bases; unmatched bases: 7. Germline assignment: CDR1 SNHLY and CDR2 FYNNEI. The CDR3 extends over 12 amino acids. CDR3 sequence reads: CASRTTGVGQYF. CDR3 nucleotides: TGTGCCAGCAGAACGACAGGGGTCGGGCAGTATTTT.

This clone was found once. The rearrangement joins TRBV14 to TRBJ1-5; 7 bases are shared with TRBD1. The CDR3 covers 13 residues. Germline V gene lookup returns CDR1 SGHDN and CDR2 FVKESK. The J segment lost 4 bases and the V segment lost 4 bases, leaving 1 base of the junction unmatched. The CDR3 sequence is CASSLTGNQPQHF. As DNA, the CDR3 is TGTGCCAGCAGCCTGACAGGGAATCAGCCCCAGCATTTT. Based on the CDR3 plus reference TRBV14 and TRBJ1-5, the full variable domain is EAGVTQFPSHSVIEKGQTVTLRCDPISGHDNLYWYRRVMGKEIKFLLHFVKESKQDESGMPNNRFLAERTGGTYSTLKVQPAELEDSGVYFCASSLTGNQPQHFGDGTRLSIL.

This clone was found a few times. This chain joins TRBV7-2 and TRBJ1-5; D perhaps matches TRBD1 (6 bases). The V end lost 5 bases, the J end lost 9 bases, and 11 bases lay between the germline ends. The CDR3 totals 12 residues. From germline, CDR1 is SGHTA and CDR2 FQGNSA. The CDR3 region is CASSVQGPPQHF. The CDR3 nucleotides are TGTGCCAGCAGCGTACAGGGTCCGCCCCAGCATTTT.

V usage is TRBV19 and J usage is TRBJ1-6, with D possibly matching TRBD1 (5 bases). Trimming left V 7 bases short and J 10 bases short, with 14 bases between. CDR1 and CDR2 (germline): LNHDA, SQIVND (reference sequence). The CDR3 extends over 13 amino acids. In DNA, the CDR3 is TGTGCCAGTACCGAAAGGGGAGGCTCACCCCTCCACTTT. It encodes CASTERGGSPLHF.